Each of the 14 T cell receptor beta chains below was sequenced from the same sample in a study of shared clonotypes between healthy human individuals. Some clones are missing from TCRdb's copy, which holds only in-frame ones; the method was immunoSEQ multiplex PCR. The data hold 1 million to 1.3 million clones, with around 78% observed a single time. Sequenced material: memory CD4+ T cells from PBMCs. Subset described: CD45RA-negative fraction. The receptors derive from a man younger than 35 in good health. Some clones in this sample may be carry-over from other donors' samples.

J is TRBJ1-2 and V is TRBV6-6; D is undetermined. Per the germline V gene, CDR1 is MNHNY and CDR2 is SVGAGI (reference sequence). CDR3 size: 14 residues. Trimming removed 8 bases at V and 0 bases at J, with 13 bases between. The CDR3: CASRQIGTNYGYTF. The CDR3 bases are TGTGCCAGCCGCCAAATAGGGACTAACTATGGCTACACCTTC.

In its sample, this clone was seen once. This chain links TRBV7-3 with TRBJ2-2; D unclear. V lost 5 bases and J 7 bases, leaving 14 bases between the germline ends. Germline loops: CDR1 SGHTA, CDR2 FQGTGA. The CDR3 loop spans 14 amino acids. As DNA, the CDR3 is TGTGCCAGCAGCGACCGGGCAACAAGCGGGGAGCTGTTTTTT. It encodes CASSDRATSGELFF.

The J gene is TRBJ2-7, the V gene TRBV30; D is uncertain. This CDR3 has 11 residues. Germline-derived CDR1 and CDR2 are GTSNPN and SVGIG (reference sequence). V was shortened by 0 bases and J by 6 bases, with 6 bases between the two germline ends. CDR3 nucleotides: TGTGCCTGGAGTGTACTGGTCGAGCAGTACTTC. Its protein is CAWSVLVEQYF.

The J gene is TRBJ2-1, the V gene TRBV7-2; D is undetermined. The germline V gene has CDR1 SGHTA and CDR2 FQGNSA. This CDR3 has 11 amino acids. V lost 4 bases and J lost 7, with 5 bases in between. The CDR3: CASSYKNEQFF. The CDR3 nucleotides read TGTGCCAGCAGCTATAAGAATGAGCAGTTCTTC.

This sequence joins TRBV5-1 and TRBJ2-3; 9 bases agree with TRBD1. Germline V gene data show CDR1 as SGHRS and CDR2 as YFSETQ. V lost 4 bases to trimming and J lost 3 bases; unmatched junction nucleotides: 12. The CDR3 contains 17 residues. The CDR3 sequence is CASSLTPGTGSTDTQYF. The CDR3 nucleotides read TGCGCCAGCAGCCTCACACCGGGGACAGGGTCAACAGATACGCAGTATTTT.

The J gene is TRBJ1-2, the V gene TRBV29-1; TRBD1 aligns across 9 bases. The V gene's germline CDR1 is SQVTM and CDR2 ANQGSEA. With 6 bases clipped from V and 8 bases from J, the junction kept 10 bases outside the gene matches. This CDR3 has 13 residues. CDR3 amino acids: CSVPGQGRGGYTF. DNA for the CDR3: TGCAGCGTCCCGGGACAGGGTAGGGGGGGCTACACCTTC.

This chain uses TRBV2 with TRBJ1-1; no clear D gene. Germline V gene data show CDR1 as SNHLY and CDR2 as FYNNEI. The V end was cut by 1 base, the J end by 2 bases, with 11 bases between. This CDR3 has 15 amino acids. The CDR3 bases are TGTGCCAGCAGTGAAGAGACGGGATCTAACACTGAAGCTTTCTTT. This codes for CASSEETGSNTEAFF.

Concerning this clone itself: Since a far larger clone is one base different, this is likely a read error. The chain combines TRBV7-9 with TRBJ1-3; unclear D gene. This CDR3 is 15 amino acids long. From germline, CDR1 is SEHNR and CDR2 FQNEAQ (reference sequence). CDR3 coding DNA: TGTGTCAGCAGTCCAAGGGCCTCTGGTGAAAACACCATATATTTT. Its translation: CVSSPRASGENTIYF. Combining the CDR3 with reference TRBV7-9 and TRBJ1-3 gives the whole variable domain DTGVSQNPRHKITKRGQNVTFRCDPISEHNRLYWYRQTLGQGPEFLTYFQNEAQLEKSRLLSDRFSAERPKGSFSTLEIQRTEQGDSAMYLCVSSPRASGENTIYFGEGSWLTVV.

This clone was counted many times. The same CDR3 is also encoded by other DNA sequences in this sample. This chain's CDR3 is CSVEGGTGSYNEQFF. The CDR3 bases are TGCAGCGTGGAGGGGGGGACTGGCTCCTACAATGAGCAGTTCTTC. The rearrangement uses TRBV29-1 and TRBJ2-1; D may be TRBD2 (7 bases). Between the trimmed V and J ends, which lost 6 bases and 0 bases, there was a span of 15 bases. This CDR3 has 15 residues. Germline V gene data show CDR1 as SQVTM and CDR2 as ANQGSEA.

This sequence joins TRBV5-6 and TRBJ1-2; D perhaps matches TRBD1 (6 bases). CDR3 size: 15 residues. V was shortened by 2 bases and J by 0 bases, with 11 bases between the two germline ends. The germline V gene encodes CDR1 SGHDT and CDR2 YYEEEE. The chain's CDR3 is CASSFIRGPNYGYTF. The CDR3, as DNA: TGTGCCAGCAGCTTTATCCGGGGGCCTAACTATGGCTACACCTTC.

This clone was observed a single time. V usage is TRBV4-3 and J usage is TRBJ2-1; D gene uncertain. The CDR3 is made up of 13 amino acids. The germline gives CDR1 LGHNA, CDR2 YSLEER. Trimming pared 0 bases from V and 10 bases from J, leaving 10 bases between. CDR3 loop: CASSQELGPEQFF. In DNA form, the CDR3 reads TGCGCCAGCAGCCAAGAATTGGGCCCCGAGCAGTTCTTC.

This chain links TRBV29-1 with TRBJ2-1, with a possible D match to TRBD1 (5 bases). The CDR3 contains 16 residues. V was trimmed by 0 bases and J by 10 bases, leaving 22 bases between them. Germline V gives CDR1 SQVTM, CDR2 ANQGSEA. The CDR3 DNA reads TGCAGCGTTGAAGATGGGGCAGCCCGAATCCCCAAGGAGCAGTTCTTC. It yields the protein CSVEDGAARIPKEQFF.

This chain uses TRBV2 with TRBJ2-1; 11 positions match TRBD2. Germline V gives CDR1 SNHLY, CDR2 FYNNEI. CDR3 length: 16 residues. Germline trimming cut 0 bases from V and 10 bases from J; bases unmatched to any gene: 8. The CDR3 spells CASSEATSGASPEQFF. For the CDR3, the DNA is TGTGCCAGCAGTGAAGCGACTAGCGGGGCCAGCCCAGAGCAGTTCTTC.

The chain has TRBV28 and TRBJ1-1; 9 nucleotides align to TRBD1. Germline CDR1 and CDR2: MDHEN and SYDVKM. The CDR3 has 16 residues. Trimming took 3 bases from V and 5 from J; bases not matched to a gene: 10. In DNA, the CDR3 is TGTGCCAGCAGTTTTAACCGGGGACAGGGACGAACTGAAGCTTTCTTT. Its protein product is CASSFNRGQGRTEAFF. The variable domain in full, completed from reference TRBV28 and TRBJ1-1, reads DVKVTQSSRYLVKRTGEKVFLECVQDMDHENMFWYRQDPGLGLRLIYFSYDVKMKEKGDIPEGYSVSREKKERFSLILESASTNQTSMYLCASSFNRGQGRTEAFFGQGTRLTVV.